This TCR beta chain derives from a study of blood T cell repertoires in COVID-19 (dated by TCRdb to 2020 to 2021). About the investigation overall: Collaborator samples came from the United States, Italy and Spain and covered acute and convalescent phases of COVID-19. The prospective study material was composed of cDNA or gDNA derived from T cells, B-cell-depleted T cells, or PBMCs. The dataset comprised deeply sampled blood TCRbeta repertoires from subjects exposed to, actively infected with, or recovered from COVID-19. The repertoires were released in a freely available public database meant as a resource for research on the immune response to SARS-CoV-2. Samples were obtained from the ongoing ImmuneRACE study (first 160 participants) and from 1,000 to 1,500 subjects provided by 6 global collaborators. Sample metadata almost always included a de-identified subject ID, COVID-19 status, age in years and sex. HLA class I and class II types, where available, came from metadata supplied by the sample provider rather than from assay-based typing.

The CDR3 contains 15 residues, cysteine and phenylalanine counted. Only the CDR3 DNA is retained, 45 bases long and in frame from the first base. Here V drops 6 bases and J drops 4 bases, and the junction holds 11 bases not matched to any gene. As encoded in the germline V gene, CDR1 is SNHLY while CDR2 is FYNNEI. Concerning this clone: Its specific antigen is unknown. The record has no base qualities; no much larger clone is one base away.

General study outcomes and caveats: The amount of clinical and demographic metadata varied by source and participant and was provided uncurated.

The immunoSEQ Assay, a bias-controlled multiplex PCR, was used to amplify TCRbeta CDR3 regions from genomic DNA. In the paper's pipeline: Within the assay, amplification of reference gene primers was used to estimate how many nucleated cells each sample contained. To quantify the absolute abundance of each unique TCRbeta CDR3 rearrangement, sequence reads were collapsed and filtered. For each sample, productive Simpson clonality was calculated as the square root of Simpson's diversity index across productive rearrangements. In its TCRdb copy, this immuneACCESS table keeps in-frame sequences only and misses some clones. Where compared with another copy, unresolved V genes explain less than half of these, and the others have no known cause. V, J and clone size are those of that table, while D and trimming were read from the DNA. The table for this sample lists more than 100,000 clones; almost 90% of them were counted only once. The ten largest clones represent 0.88% of the sample.

Whole blood was collected in K2EDTA tubes by collaborating institutions according to the institutions' own protocols. For TCRbeta analysis, collaborator samples were shipped as frozen whole blood, as isolated PBMCs, or as DNA extracted from either sample type. The sample taken for sequencing was peripheral blood. The chain is encoded by TRBV2 joined to TRBJ1-2; 7 of the junction bases match TRBD1. The sequence was obtained from a woman aged 45-65 years with active or convalescent COVID-19. The CDR3 protein: CASRGWGQTPYGYTF. Read as DNA, the sequence is TGTGCCAGCAGGGGGTGGGGACAGACCCCCTATGGCTACACCTTC.